This is a list of T cell receptor beta chains from one sample in a study of early T cells in non-severe SARS-CoV-2 infection. TCRdb reanalysed the 5' RACE reads using MiXCR and keeps one entry per CDR3 protein. The table records more than 55,000 distinct CDR3 sequences, over 10% of them present only once. The sequenced sample consisted of whole blood. The source of these receptors is an adult who was a healthcare worker with PCR-confirmed SARS-CoV-2 infection or an uninfected control (not recorded which). Each CDR3 is given with its conserved first and last residue. The D gene is left open where the match is weak. Clone size appears in some rows only: once, few, many, or a class for an expanded clone.

D,J,size,V,DNA,CDR3
TRBD1,TRBJ1-6,few,TRBV7-9,TGTGCCAGCAGCTCGTTAACAGGGGGAGAAGGTTCACCCCTCCACTTT,CASSSLTGGEGSPLHF
TRBD1,TRBJ2-7,.,TRBV7-3,TGTGCCAGCAGCCCGACTTCGACAGGGAGCGAGCAGTACTTC,CASSPTSTGSEQYF
.,TRBJ2-3,.,TRBV7-9,TGTGCCAGCAGCTATCTCCGGGATACGCAGTATTTT,CASSYLRDTQYF
.,TRBJ1-1,.,TRBV12-2,TGTGCAAGTCGCCCCCCAAGACTCATTTTAAATCCTGAAGCTTTCTTT,CASRPPRLILNPEAFF
TRBD1,TRBJ2-7,few,TRBV7-9,TGTGCCAGCAGCCCGACCGGACAGGGGACGTACGAGCAGTACTTC,CASSPTGQGTYEQYF
TRBD2,TRBJ2-2,.,TRBV6-5,TGTGCCAGCAGTCGAAGCGGGGAGGGCACCGGGGAGCTGTTTTTT,CASSRSGEGTGELFF
TRBD1,TRBJ2-7,.,TRBV6-5,TGTGCCAGCAGTACCGGGACAGGGAGGCCCGAGCAGTACTTC,CASSTGTGRPEQYF
TRBD1,TRBJ2-1,many,TRBV7-3,TGTGCCAGCAGCTTAACCCCCGGACAGGCTTCTGCATCCTCCTACAATGAGCAGTTCTTC,CASSLTPGQASASSYNEQFF
TRBD2,TRBJ2-1,few,TRBV15,TGTGCCACCAGCAGAGACTACCTCGGACGCGGGAGGAATGAGCAGTTCTTC,CATSRDYLGRGRNEQFF
.,TRBJ2-3,many,TRBV5-1,TGCGCCAGCAGCCCGGAACTGAGGGATACGCAGTATTTT,CASSPELRDTQYF
.,TRBJ2-6,many,TRBV7-3,TGTGCCAGCAGCTTAAGTTCGGGTGGAGGGGCCAACGTCCTGACTTTC,CASSLSSGGGANVLTF
.,TRBJ1-2,many,TRBV2,TGTGCCAGCAGTGATGGGTTTTACTATGGCTACACCTTC,CASSDGFYYGYTF
.,TRBJ2-1,many,TRBV7-2,TGTGCCAGCAGCTTAGCCCAGGGGAGCTACAATGAGCAGTTCTTC,CASSLAQGSYNEQFF
.,TRBJ2-2,many,TRBV5-1,TGCGCCAGCAGCCCGGGGGCAGGGGTCGCCGGGGAGCTGTTTTTT,CASSPGAGVAGELFF
.,TRBJ1-1,many,TRBV29-1,TGCAGCGTTGATAAAGGGCTGAACACTGAAGCTTTCTTT,CSVDKGLNTEAFF
TRBD1,TRBJ1-6,few,TRBV18,TGTGCCAGCTCACCCGGGACAGGCGGGTCACCCCTCCACTTT,CASSPGTGGSPLHF
TRBD1,TRBJ2-5,many,TRBV12-3/TRBV12-4,TGTGCCAGCAGTTTAGGGACAGGGGGGGCACTACGGGAGACCCAGTACTTC,CASSLGTGGALRETQYF
TRBD2,TRBJ2-7,.,TRBV19,TGTGCCAGTAGGCATAGCGGGGGGCCTTCCTACGAGCAGTACTTC,CASRHSGGPSYEQYF
.,TRBJ2-7,few,TRBV20-1,TGCAGTGCCGCCATAGACAGGTACTCCTACGAGCAGTACTTC,CSAAIDRYSYEQYF
TRBD1,TRBJ2-1,many,TRBV5-8,TGTGCCAGCAGAGGCGACAGGGGGGAGGCCTACAATGAGCAGTTCTTC,CASRGDRGEAYNEQFF
.,TRBJ1-3,many,TRBV10-1,TGCGCCAGCAGTGAGAGGACAAACTCTGGAAACACCATATATTTT,CASSERTNSGNTIYF
TRBD2,TRBJ2-7,.,TRBV2,TGTGCCAGCGTTCCCCTAGCGGGGGTTTCCTACGAGCAGTACTTC,CASVPLAGVSYEQYF
.,TRBJ1-1,few,TRBV7-2,TGTGCCAGCAGCTTTAGGCGGGGCACTGAAGCTTTCTTT,CASSFRRGTEAFF
.,TRBJ2-7,few,TRBV13,TGTGCCAGCAGCTTAGAATCGGCCTACGAGCAGTACTTC,CASSLESAYEQYF
.,TRBJ1-2,few,TRBV5-4,TGTGCCAGCAGCTTGGTTAATACGGGCTCTGGCTACACCTTC,CASSLVNTGSGYTF
TRBD1,TRBJ2-7,many,TRBV7-9,TGTGCCAGCAGCAGACAGGGGGCGGGCGAGCAGTACTTC,CASSRQGAGEQYF
TRBD1,TRBJ2-5,many,TRBV6-6,TGTGCCAGCATCCCCGGGACAGGGGAGACCCAGTACTTC,CASIPGTGETQYF
TRBD2,TRBJ2-7,many,TRBV20-1,TGCAGTGCTAGACTAGCGGGGTACGAGCAGTACTTC,CSARLAGYEQYF
TRBD1,TRBJ2-2,many,TRBV19,TGTGCCAGTAGTATCTGGTCGGCCAGGGGGATTTCGAGCACCGGGGAGCTGTTTTTT,CASSIWSARGISSTGELFF
TRBD1,TRBJ2-2,.,TRBV5-1,TGCGCCAGCAGCCGGACAGGGATGAGGACCGGGGAGCTGTTTTTT,CASSRTGMRTGELFF
.,TRBJ1-3,many,TRBV10-1,TGCGCCAGCAGTGAGTCGGGCGGGACTGGAAACACCATATATTTT,CASSESGGTGNTIYF
TRBD2,TRBJ2-1,few,TRBV5-1,TGCGCCAGCAGCTTAACGACTAGCGGGCGCTACAATGAGCAGTTCTTC,CASSLTTSGRYNEQFF
.,TRBJ2-2,.,TRBV11-2,TGTGCCAGCAGCCCCCTAGCCCGGGGGACCAACACCGGGGAGCTTTTTTTT,CASSPLARGTNTGELFF
.,TRBJ2-2,.,TRBV3-1,TGTGCCAGCAGCCGACCGGGACCCAGGGCCGGGGAGCTGTTTTTT,CASSRPGPRAGELFF
.,TRBJ2-5,many,TRBV7-9,TGTGCCAGCAGCCCTGGCGGGGGCCTACAAGAGACCCAGTACTTC,CASSPGGGLQETQYF
.,TRBJ1-1,.,TRBV5-1,TGCGCCAGCGGATACAGCCAGGGGAACACTGAAGCTTTCTTT,CASGYSQGNTEAFF
.,TRBJ1-1,many,TRBV4-2,TGTGCCAGCAGCCCGAGACAGGCGAGCCCTGAAGCTTTCTTT,CASSPRQASPEAFF
.,TRBJ2-7,many,TRBV10-3,TGTGCCATCAGTGGCGAGGGCAGGGCCAACTACGAGCAGTACTTC,CAISGEGRANYEQYF
.,TRBJ1-1,many,TRBV3-1,TGTGCCAGCAGCCCAGGGGCGGCGAACACTGAAGCTTTCTTT,CASSPGAANTEAFF
TRBD2,TRBJ2-5,.,TRBV7-8,TGTGCCAGCAGCTCACGCGGGGGGGCTGGACAAGAGACCCAGTACTTC,CASSSRGGAGQETQYF
.,TRBJ1-1,.,TRBV6-2/TRBV6-3,TGTGCCAGCAGGTCAGACAGGTCGGGGAACACTGAAGTTTTCTTT,CASRSDRSGNTEVFF
.,TRBJ2-7,.,TRBV29-1,TGCAGCGGGCAAGGGCCTGACAGCTACGAGCAGTACTTC,CSGQGPDSYEQYF
.,TRBJ2-7,few,TRBV10-3,TGTGCCATCAGTGCGGACAGCTACGAGCAGTACTTC,CAISADSYEQYF
TRBD2,TRBJ2-7,many,TRBV7-3,TGTGCCAGCAGCCCCGGGGGGGGTAACTACGAGCAGTACTTC,CASSPGGGNYEQYF
.,TRBJ2-5,few,TRBV2,TGTGCCAGCAGCTACGGGACTTTCCAAGAGACCCAGTACTTC,CASSYGTFQETQYF